The T cell receptor (beta chain) described here comes from a study of Graves' ophthalmopathy and Graves' hyperthyroidism. Findings of the study overall: Blood also held most thyroid clonotypes expanded above 0.001 frequency.

V shed 6 bases and J shed 3 bases, with 12 bases lying between them. Germline lookup yields CDR1 MNHNS and CDR2 SASEGT. The CDR3 runs to 13 residues. With regard to this clonotype: Its antigen is undetermined.

TCR beta CDR3 amplification used RNA transcripts. HTBI-primed RT-PCR formed the first round, and a multiplex PCR formed the second. Using its own MiXCR run on the multiplex PCR reads, TCRdb lists one record per CDR3 protein. The data hold 350,000 to 400,000 distinct CDR3 sequences, with 15% to 19% observed a single time. The V gene is TRBV6-1, the J gene TRBJ2-7, with D maybe TRBD1 (5 bases). The sequencing input was peripheral blood. The receptor's source is a woman aged 18-29 years with stable Graves' hyperthyroidism. Here the CDR3 reads CASRPTVYYEQYF. For the CDR3, the DNA is TGTGCCAGCAGGCCGACAGTCTACTACGAGCAGTACTTC.